This passage covers 5 T cell receptor beta chains from one sample sequenced in a study of Ad26.COV2.S vaccination and SARS-CoV-2 variants. Treatment in this sample: roughly 20 received Ad26.COV2.S at low or high dose, single or two shots; about 5 received placebo; per-sample allocation not given. Sampling occurred on day 63 after the first vaccine or placebo injection. Some clones are missing from TCRdb's copy, which holds only in-frame ones; the method was immunoSEQ multiplex PCR. This sample has roughly 500,000 clones, with approximately 90% found just once. Sample: peripheral blood, taken in a trial of Ad26.COV2.S vaccine versus placebo. These receptors were collected from a person aged 18-60 years who received the Ad26.COV2.S COVID-19 vaccine or a placebo.

Worth noting for this clone: Other DNA sequences in the same sample also yield this CDR3. This sequence joins TRBV5-1 and TRBJ2-7, with 7 bases aligning to TRBD1. V was pared by 3 bases and J by 0 bases, with 3 bases of the junction left unmatched. The CDR3 contains 14 residues. CDR1 and CDR2 from the germline V gene are SGHRS and YFSETQ. The DNA of the CDR3 is TGCGCCAGCAGCTCGGGACAGACCTCCTACGAGCAGTACTTC. This translates into CASSSGQTSYEQYF.

This chain connects TRBV6-2 or TRBV6-3 to TRBJ2-1, with D perhaps TRBD2 (5 bases). The CDR3 spans 12 residues. V was shortened by 5 bases and J by 14 bases, with 16 bases between the two germline ends. Looked up from germline, CDR1 is MNHEY and CDR2 is SVGEGT. Written as DNA, the CDR3 is TGTGCCAGCAGTCCCGGGATGGGCGGAAAGTTCTTC. Translating it yields CASSPGMGGKFF.

The rearrangement joins TRBV4-1 to TRBJ2-4; D remains ambiguous. Between the trimmed V and J ends, which lost 0 bases and 4 bases, there was a span of 13 bases. Germline V CDR1 and CDR2: MGHRA, YSYEKL. The CDR3 contains 16 residues. The DNA for the CDR3 is TGCGCCAGCAGCCAAGAATCTCTGGGGATAAAAAACATTCAGTACTTC. Its translation is CASSQESLGIKNIQYF.

The rearrangement links TRBV11-2 to TRBJ1-2; 10 bases fit TRBD1. Per the germline V gene, CDR1 is SGHAT and CDR2 is FQNNGV. The CDR3 covers 17 residues. Trimming cost V 5 bases and J 0 bases; bases outside gene matches: 9. The CDR3 DNA reads TGTGCCAGCAGCCCTTTTTGGGACAGGGGAGCTAACTATGGCTACACCTTC. Translation gives CASSPFWDRGANYGYTF. The full variable domain, completed using reference TRBV11-2 and TRBJ1-2, is EAGVAQSPRYKIIEKRQSVAFWCNPISGHATLYWYQQILGQGPKLLIQFQNNGVVDDSQLPKDRFSAERLKGVDSTLKIQPAKLEDSAVYLCASSPFWDRGANYGYTFGSGTRLTVV.

Comments on this clone: Its ends do not fully match the called genes, so a read error is possible. The chain couples TRBV7-3 to TRBJ2-3; 10 positions agree with TRBD2. Germline CDR1 and CDR2: SGHTA and FQGTGA. This CDR3 is 20 amino acids long. CDR3 DNA: TGTGCCAGCAGCTTAAAGTCCTTAGCGGGAGGCACGCCCCGAACAGGTACGCAGTATTTT. Encoded protein: CASSLKSLAGGTPRTGTQYF.